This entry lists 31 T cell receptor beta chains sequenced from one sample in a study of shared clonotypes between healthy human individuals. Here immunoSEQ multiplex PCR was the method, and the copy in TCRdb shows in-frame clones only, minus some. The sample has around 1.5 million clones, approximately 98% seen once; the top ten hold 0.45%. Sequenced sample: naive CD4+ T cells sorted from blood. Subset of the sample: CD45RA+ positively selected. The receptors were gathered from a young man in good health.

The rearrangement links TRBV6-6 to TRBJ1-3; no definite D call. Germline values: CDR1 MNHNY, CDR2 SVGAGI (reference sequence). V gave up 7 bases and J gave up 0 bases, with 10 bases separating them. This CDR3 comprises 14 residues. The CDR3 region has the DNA TGTGCCAGCACCTTTTGGGACTCTGGAAACACCATATATTTT. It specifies CASTFWDSGNTIYF.

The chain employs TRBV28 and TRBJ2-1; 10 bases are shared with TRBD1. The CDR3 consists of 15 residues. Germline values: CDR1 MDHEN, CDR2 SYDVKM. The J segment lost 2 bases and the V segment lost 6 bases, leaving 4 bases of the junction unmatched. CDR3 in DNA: TGTGCCAGCAGACGACAGGGGGCTCCCTACAATGAGCAGTTCTTC. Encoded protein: CASRRQGAPYNEQFF.

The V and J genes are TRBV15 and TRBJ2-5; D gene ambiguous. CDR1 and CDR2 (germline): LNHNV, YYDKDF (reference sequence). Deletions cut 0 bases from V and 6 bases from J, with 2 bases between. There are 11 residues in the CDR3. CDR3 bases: TGTGCCACCAGCAGAGACAAGACCCAGTACTTC. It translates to CATSRDKTQYF.

CDR3 sequence reads: CAADRGNTDTQYF. As DNA, the CDR3 is TGTGCCGCGGACAGGGGAAACACAGATACGCAGTATTTT. This rearrangement joins TRBV2 to TRBJ2-3; 9 bases are shared with TRBD1. The CDR3 extends over 13 amino acids. Germline assignment: CDR1 SNHLY and CDR2 FYNNEI. Unmatched junction bases numbered 5, after V lost 11 bases and J lost 2 bases.

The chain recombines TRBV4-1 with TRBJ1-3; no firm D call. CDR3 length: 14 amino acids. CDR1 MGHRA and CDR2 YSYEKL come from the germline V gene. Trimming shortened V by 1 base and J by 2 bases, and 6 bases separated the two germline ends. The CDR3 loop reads CASSQGDPGNTIYF. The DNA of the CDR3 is TGCGCCAGCAGCCAAGGTGACCCTGGAAACACCATATATTTT.

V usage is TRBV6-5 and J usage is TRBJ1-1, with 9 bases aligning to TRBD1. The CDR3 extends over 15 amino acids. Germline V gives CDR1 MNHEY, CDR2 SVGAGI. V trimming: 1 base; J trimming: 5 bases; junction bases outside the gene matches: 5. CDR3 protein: CASSYFGTGYTEAFF. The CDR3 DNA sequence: TGTGCCAGCAGTTACTTTGGGACAGGGTATACTGAAGCTTTCTTT.

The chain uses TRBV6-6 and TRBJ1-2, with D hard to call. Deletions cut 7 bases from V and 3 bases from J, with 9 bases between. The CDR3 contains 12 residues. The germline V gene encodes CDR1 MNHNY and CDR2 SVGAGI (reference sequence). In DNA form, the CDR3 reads TGTGCCAGCACCCGGTGGGACTATGGCTACACCTTC. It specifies CASTRWDYGYTF.

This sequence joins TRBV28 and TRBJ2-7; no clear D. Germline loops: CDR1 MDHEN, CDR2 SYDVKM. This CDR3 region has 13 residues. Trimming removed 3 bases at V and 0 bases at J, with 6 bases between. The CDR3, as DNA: TGTGCCAGCAGTTTCCGGAACTCCTACGAGCAGTACTTC. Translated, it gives CASSFRNSYEQYF.

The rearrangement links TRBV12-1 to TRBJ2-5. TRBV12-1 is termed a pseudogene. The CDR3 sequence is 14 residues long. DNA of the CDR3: TGTGCCAGCAGCCCGGCCCCTCTCCGAGAGACCCAGTACTTC. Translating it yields CASSPAPLRETQYF.

The CDR3 nucleotides read TGTGCCAGCACTTGGTCGGGGGGAGGATACACTGAAGCTTTCTTT. Protein sequence: CASTWSGGGYTEAFF. The J gene is TRBJ1-1, the V gene TRBV2, with D tentatively TRBD1 (5 bases). The CDR3 covers 15 residues. The V gene lost 7 bases and the J gene lost 3 bases, with 18 bases spanning the gap. Germline lookup yields CDR1 SNHLY and CDR2 FYNNEI.

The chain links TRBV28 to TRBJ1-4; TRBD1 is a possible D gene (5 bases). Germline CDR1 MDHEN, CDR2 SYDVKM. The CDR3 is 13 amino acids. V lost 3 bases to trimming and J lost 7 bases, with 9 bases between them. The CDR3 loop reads CASSLSGTEKLFF. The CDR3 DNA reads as TGTGCCAGCAGTTTGTCGGGGACTGAAAAACTGTTTTTT.

The CDR3 reads CASSLENVQGYTF. The CDR3, as DNA: TGTGCCAGCAGCTTAGAAAACGTGCAGGGCTACACCTTC. This sequence joins TRBV7-6 and TRBJ1-2; D unclear. Trimming pared 1 base from V and 8 bases from J, leaving 11 bases between. Germline CDR1 SGHVS, CDR2 FNYEAQ. The CDR3 loop spans 13 amino acids.

CDR3 sequence: CASSFSRTSGRMNEQFF. Here the CDR3 DNA reads TGTGCCAGCAGTTTCTCCCGGACTAGCGGGAGGATGAATGAGCAGTTCTTC. The V gene is TRBV27, the J gene TRBJ2-1; 14 bases line up with TRBD2. The CDR3 has 17 amino acids. Losses at the gene ends were 3 bases for V and 7 bases for J; bases not matched to a gene: 8. Germline-derived CDR1 and CDR2 are MNHEY and SMNVEV (reference sequence).

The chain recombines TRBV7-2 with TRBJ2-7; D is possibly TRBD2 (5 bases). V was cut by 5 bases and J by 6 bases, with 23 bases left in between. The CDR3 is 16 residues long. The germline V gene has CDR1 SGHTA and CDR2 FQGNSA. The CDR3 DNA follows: TGTGCCAGCAGCCTCACAGCTTCCTTAGCGTTGTCCGAGCAGTACTTC. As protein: CASSLTASLALSEQYF.

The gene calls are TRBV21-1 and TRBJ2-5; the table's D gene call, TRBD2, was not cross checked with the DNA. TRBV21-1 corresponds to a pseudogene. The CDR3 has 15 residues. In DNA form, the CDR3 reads TGTGCCAGCAGCAAAGCTGAGGGAGGGCCGGAGACCCAGTACTTC. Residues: CASSKAEGGPETQYF.

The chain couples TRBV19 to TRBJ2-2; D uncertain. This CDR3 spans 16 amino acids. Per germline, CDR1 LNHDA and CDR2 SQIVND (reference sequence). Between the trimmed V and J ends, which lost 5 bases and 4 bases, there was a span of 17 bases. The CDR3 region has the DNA TGTGCCAGTAGTTTCACACACCGATCCTTCACCGGGGAGCTGTTTTTT. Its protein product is CASSFTHRSFTGELFF.

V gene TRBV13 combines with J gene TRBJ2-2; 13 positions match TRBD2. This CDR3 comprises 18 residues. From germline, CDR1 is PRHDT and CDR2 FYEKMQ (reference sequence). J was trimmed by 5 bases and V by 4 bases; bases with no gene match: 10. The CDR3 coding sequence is TGTGCCAGCAGCTCGAGTGGACTAGCGGGAGTCGGGACCGGGGAGCTGTTTTTT. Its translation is CASSSSGLAGVGTGELFF.

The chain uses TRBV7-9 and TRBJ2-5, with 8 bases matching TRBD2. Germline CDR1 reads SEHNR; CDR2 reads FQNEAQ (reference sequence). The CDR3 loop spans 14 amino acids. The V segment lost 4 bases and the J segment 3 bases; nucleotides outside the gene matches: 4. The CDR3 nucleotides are TGTGCCAGCAGCTCCCCGGGGGGGAAAGAGACCCAGTACTTC. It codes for CASSSPGGKETQYF.

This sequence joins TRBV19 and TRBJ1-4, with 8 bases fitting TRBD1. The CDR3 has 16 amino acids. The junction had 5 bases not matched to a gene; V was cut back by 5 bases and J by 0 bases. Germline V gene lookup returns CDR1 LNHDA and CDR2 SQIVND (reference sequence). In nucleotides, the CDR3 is TGTGCCAGTAGTGCCCAGGGGGCAACAACTAATGAAAAACTGTTTTTT. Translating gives CASSAQGATTNEKLFF. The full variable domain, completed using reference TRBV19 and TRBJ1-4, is DGGITQSPKYLFRKEGQNVTLSCEQNLNHDAMYWYRQDPGQGLRLIYYSQIVNDFQKGDIAEGYSVSREKKESFPLTVTSAQKNPTAFYLCASSAQGATTNEKLFFGSGTQLSVL.

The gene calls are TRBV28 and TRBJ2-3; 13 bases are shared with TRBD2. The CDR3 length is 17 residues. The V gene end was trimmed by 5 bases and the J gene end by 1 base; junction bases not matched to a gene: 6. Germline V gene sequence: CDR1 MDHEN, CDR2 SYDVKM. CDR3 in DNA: TGTGCCAGCAGTCCCCCGGGACTAGCGGGGCGCACAGATACGCAGTATTTT. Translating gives CASSPPGLAGRTDTQYF.

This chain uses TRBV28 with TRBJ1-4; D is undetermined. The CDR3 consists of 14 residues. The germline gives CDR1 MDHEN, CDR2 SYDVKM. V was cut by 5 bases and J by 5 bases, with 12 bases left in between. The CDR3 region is CASSKGRLNEKLFF. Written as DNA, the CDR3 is TGTGCCAGCAGTAAAGGACGGCTGAATGAAAAACTGTTTTTT.

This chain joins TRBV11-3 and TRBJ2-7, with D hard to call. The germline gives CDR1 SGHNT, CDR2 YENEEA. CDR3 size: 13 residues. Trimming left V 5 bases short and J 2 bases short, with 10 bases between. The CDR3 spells CASSPGSPYEQYF. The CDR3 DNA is TGTGCCAGCAGCCCCGGATCCCCCTACGAGCAGTACTTC.

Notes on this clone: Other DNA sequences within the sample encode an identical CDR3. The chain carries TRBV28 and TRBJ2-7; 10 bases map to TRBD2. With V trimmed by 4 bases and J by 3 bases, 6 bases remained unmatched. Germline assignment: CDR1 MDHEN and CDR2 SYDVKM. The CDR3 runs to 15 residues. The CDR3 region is CASSSPGLADYEQYF. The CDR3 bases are TGTGCCAGCAGTTCCCCCGGACTAGCGGACTACGAGCAGTACTTC.

CDR3 sequence reads: CASSQDGRADRGRSGANVLTF. The CDR3 nucleotides read TGCGCCAGCAGCCAAGATGGGAGGGCGGACAGGGGACGCTCTGGGGCCAACGTCCTGACTTTC. The chain is built from TRBV4-1 and TRBJ2-6, with TRBD1 identical over 9 bases. Germline CDR1 and CDR2: MGHRA and YSYEKL. The CDR3 extends over 21 amino acids. Losses at the gene ends were 0 bases for V and 0 bases for J; bases not matched to a gene: 12.

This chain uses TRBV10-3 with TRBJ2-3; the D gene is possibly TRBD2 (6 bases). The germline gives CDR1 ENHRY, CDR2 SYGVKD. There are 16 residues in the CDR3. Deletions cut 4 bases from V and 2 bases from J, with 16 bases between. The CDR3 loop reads CAISGAHGGNTDTQYF. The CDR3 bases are TGTGCCATCAGTGGGGCTCATGGAGGGAACACAGATACGCAGTATTTT.

The CDR3 loop is CASSLNHAGHEQFF. The CDR3 bases are TGTGCCAGCAGCTTAAACCATGCGGGCCATGAGCAGTTCTTC. The V and J genes are TRBV7-3 and TRBJ2-1; a possible D gene is TRBD2 (5 bases). This CDR3 is built from 14 residues. The V end lost 1 base, the J end lost 8 bases, and 12 bases lay between the germline ends. From germline, CDR1 is SGHTA and CDR2 FQGTGA.

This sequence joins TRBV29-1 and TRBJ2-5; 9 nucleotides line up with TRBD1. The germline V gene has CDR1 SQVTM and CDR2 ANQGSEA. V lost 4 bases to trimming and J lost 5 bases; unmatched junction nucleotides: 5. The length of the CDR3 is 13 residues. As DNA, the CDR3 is TGCAGCGTTGGGCTGGACAGGGGTGAGACCCAGTACTTC. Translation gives CSVGLDRGETQYF.

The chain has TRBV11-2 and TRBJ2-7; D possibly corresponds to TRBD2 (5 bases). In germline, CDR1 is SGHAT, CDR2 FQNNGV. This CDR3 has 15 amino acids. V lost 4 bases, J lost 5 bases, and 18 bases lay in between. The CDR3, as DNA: TGTGCCAGCAGCTCCTCGGGGATACCTTCCCACGAGCAGTACTTC. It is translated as CASSSSGIPSHEQYF.

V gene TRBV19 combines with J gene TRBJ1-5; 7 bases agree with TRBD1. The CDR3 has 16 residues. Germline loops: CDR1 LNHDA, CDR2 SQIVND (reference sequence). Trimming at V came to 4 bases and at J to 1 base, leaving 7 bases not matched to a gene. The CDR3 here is CASSRQDRASNQPQHF. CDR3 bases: TGTGCCAGTAGTAGACAAGACAGGGCCAGCAATCAGCCCCAGCATTTT. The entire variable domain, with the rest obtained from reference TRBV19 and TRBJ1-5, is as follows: DGGITQSPKYLFRKEGQNVTLSCEQNLNHDAMYWYRQDPGQGLRLIYYSQIVNDFQKGDIAEGYSVSREKKESFPLTVTSAQKNPTAFYLCASSRQDRASNQPQHFGDGTRLSIL.

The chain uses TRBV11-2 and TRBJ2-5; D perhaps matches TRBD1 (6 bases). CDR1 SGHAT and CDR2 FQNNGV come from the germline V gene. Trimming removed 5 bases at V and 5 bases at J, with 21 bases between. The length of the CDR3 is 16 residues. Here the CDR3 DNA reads TGTGCCAGCAGCCATCACCTTCCCAGGGGTCAGGAGACCCAGTACTTC. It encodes CASSHHLPRGQETQYF.

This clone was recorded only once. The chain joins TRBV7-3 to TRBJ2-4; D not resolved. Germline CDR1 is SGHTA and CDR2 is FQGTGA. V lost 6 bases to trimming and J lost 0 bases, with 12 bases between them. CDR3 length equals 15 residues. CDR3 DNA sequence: TGTGCCAGCAGTATCGGAACGGGAGCCAAAAACATTCAGTACTTC. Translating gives CASSIGTGAKNIQYF.